The 8 T cell receptor beta chains below all came from one sample that was sequenced in a study of response to subunit inactivated influenza vaccine. From the RT-PCR reads, TCRdb called clonotypes with MiXCR, one entry per CDR3 protein. The data show 490,000 or so distinct CDR3 sequences, around 8% seen once. Specimen: PBMCs from blood, collected less than 30 months after vaccination. The receptors shown here come from a man between 45 and 75 years old who received an inactivated influenza vaccine.

The V gene is TRBV7-8, the J gene TRBJ1-2, with D possibly matching TRBD1 (6 bases). This CDR3 region has 14 residues. Trimming left V 7 bases short and J 4 bases short, with 16 bases between. From germline, CDR1 is SGHVS and CDR2 FQNEAQ. This CDR3 reads CASTRGQDTYGYTF. The CDR3 bases are TGTGCCAGCACCCGGGGGCAAGACACCTATGGCTACACCTTC.

This clonotype showed up just a few times. The chain recombines TRBV5-1 with TRBJ1-1; 8 bases fit TRBD1. CDR1 and CDR2 (germline): SGHRS, YFSETQ. The CDR3 totals 17 residues. V lost 4 bases and J lost 1; bases outside the gene matches: 12. CDR3 region: CASSPSATGASNTEAFF. CDR3 sequence (DNA): TGCGCCAGCAGCCCCTCCGCGACAGGGGCCTCGAACACTGAAGCTTTCTTT.

This clonotype was observed a few times. The V gene is TRBV18, the J gene TRBJ2-4; D possibly matches TRBD1 or TRBD2 (5 bases each). V dropped 0 bases and J dropped 9 bases, with 12 bases sitting between them. The CDR3 consists of 14 residues. Germline V gives CDR1 KGHSH, CDR2 LQKENI. Here the CDR3 reads CASSPPSQGRIQYF. CDR3 in DNA: TGTGCCAGCTCACCACCGTCCCAGGGACGCATTCAGTACTTC.

Many counts were recorded for this clonotype. The chain joins TRBV2 to TRBJ2-7, with 7 bases lining up with TRBD1. The germline gives CDR1 SNHLY, CDR2 FYNNEI. This CDR3 is built from 14 residues. V shed 4 bases, J shed 5 bases, and the junction held 8 bases outside the gene matches. The CDR3 coding sequence is TGTGCCAGCAGTGTTGGGGGACAGTCCCACGAGCAGTACTTC. Its translation: CASSVGGQSHEQYF.

This clonotype was picked up many times. The V and J genes are TRBV10-3 and TRBJ2-1, with TRBD1 matching over 8 bases. Germline lookup yields CDR1 ENHRY and CDR2 SYGVKD. The CDR3 totals 15 residues. V shed 1 base, J shed 4 bases, and the junction held 3 bases outside the gene matches. In DNA, the CDR3 is TGTGCCATCAGTGAGTTCCAGGGGGCTTACAATGAGCAGTTCTTC. It translates to CAISEFQGAYNEQFF.

The chain joins TRBV5-5 to TRBJ2-2; D call uncertain. The CDR3 covers 14 residues. V dropped 0 bases and J dropped 6 bases, with 9 bases sitting between them. In germline, CDR1 is SGHKS, CDR2 YYEKEE (reference sequence). This CDR3 is CASSLAVGPGELFF. CDR3 bases: TGTGCCAGCAGCTTGGCAGTAGGACCCGGGGAGCTGTTTTTT.

The chain combines TRBV27 with TRBJ2-1; 10 bases line up with TRBD2. Looked up from germline, CDR1 is MNHEY and CDR2 is SMNVEV (reference sequence). V shed 6 bases and J 12 bases; nucleotides not matched to a gene: 17. This CDR3 is 16 amino acids long. This chain's CDR3 is CASSLITPSGSHVQFF. As DNA, the CDR3 is TGTGCCAGCAGCTTAATTACCCCTAGCGGGAGCCATGTGCAGTTCTTC.

Many counts were recorded for this clonotype. The chain employs TRBV6-2 or TRBV6-3 and TRBJ2-1; D gene ambiguous. V was pared by 3 bases and J by 0 bases, with 6 bases between. The V gene's germline CDR1 is MNHEY and CDR2 SVGEGT. There are 14 residues in the CDR3. The CDR3 nucleotides read TGTGCCAGCAGTTATTTCTTCTCCTACAATGAGCAGTTCTTC. It codes for CASSYFFSYNEQFF.